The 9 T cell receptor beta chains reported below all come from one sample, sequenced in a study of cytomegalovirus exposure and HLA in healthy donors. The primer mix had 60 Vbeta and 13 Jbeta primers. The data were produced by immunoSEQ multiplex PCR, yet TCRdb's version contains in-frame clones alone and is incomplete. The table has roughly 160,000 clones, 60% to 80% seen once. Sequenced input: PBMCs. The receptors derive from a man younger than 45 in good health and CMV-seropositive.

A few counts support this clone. The CDR3 spells CASSDDASTGRTPLHF. In DNA, the CDR3 is TGTGCCAGCAGCGACGACGCCTCGACAGGGAGGACACCCCTCCACTTT. V gene TRBV9 combines with J gene TRBJ1-6; 7 bases agree with TRBD1. The germline V gene encodes CDR1 SGDLS and CDR2 YYNGEE. V trimming: 3 bases; J trimming: 11 bases; junction bases outside the gene matches: 14. The CDR3 runs to 16 residues.

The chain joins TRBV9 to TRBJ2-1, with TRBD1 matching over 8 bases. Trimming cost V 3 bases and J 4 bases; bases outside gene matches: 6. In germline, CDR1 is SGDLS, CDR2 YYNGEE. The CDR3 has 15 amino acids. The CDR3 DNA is TGTGCCAGCAGCGACAGGGGGTCGGCGTACAATGAGCAGTTCTTC. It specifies CASSDRGSAYNEQFF.

The CDR3, as DNA: TGTGCCAGCAGTTTTCGGTCATGGGCGAGCTACACCTTC. Translation gives CASSFRSWASYTF. V is TRBV28 and J is TRBJ1-2; no clear D. CDR1 is MDHEN, CDR2 SYDVKM, per germline. The length of the CDR3 is 13 residues. Trimming stripped 3 bases from V and 9 bases from J, with 14 bases between.

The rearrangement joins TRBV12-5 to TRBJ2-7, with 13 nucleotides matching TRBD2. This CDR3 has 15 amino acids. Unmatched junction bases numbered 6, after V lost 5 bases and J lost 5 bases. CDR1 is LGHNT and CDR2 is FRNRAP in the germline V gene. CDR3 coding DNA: TGTGCTAGTGGTATCGGGACTAGCGGGATGGACGAGCAGTACTTC. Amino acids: CASGIGTSGMDEQYF.

The CDR3 here is CASSYIQGDEQYF. DNA for the CDR3: TGTGCCAGCAGTTACATACAGGGGGACGAGCAGTACTTC. The rearrangement links TRBV6-5 to TRBJ2-7, with TRBD1 matching over 8 bases. The CDR3 length is 13 residues. Looked up from germline, CDR1 is MNHEY and CDR2 is SVGAGI. The trim removed 2 bases at V and 5 bases at J, leaving 2 bases unmatched.

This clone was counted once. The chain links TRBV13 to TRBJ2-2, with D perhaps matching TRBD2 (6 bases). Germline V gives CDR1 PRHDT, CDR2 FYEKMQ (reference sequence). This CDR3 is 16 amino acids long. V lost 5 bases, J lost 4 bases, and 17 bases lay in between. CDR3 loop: CASSPVGGRGTGELFF. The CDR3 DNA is TGTGCCAGCAGCCCTGTGGGAGGTCGGGGCACCGGGGAGCTGTTTTTT.

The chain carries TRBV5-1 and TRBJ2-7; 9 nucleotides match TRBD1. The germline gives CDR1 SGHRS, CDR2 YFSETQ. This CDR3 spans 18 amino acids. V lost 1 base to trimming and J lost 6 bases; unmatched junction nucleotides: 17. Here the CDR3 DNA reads TGCGCCAGCAGCTTGTTTGTGTTGACCGGGACAGGGTTCGGCGAGCAGTACTTC. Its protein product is CASSLFVLTGTGFGEQYF.

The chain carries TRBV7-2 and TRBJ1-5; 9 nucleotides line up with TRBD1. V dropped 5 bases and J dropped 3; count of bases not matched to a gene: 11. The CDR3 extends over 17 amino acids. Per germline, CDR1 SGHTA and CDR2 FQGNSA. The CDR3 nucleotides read TGTGCCAGCAGCCCTTCTTGGACAGGGGCCTACAATCAGCCCCAGCATTTT. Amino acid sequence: CASSPSWTGAYNQPQHF.

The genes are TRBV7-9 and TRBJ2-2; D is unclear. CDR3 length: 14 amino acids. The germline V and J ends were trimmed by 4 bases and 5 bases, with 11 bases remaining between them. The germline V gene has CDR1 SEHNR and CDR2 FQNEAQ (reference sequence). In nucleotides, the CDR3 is TGTGCCAGCAGCTCGCGGTGGATAACCGGGGAGCTGTTTTTT. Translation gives CASSSRWITGELFF.